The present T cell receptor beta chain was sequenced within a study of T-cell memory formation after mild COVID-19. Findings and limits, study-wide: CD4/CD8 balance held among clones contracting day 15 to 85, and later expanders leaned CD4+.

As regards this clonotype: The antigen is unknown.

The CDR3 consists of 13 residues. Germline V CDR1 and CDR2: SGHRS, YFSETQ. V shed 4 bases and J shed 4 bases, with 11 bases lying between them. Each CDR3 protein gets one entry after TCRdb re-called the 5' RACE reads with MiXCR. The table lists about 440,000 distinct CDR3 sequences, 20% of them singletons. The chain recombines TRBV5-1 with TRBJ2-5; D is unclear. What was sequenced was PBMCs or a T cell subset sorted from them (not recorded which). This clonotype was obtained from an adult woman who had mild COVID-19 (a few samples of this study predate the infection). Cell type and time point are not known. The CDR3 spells CASSPDSLETQYF. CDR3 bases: TGCGCCAGCAGCCCAGACTCGCTAGAGACCCAGTACTTC. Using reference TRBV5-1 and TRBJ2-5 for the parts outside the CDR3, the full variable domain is KAGVTQTPRYLIKTRGQQVTLSCSPISGHRSVSWYQQTPGQGLQFLFEYFSETQRNKGNFPGRFSGRQFSNSRSEMNVSTLELGDSALYLCASSPDSLETQYFGPGTRLLVL.